The subject of this entry is one TCR beta chain. Its antigen is unidentified. This sample was included in a study of T cell responses to AZD1222 COVID-19 vaccine. Study-level results: Nearly half of unique spike-specific TCRs reportedly avoided B.1.351 and B.1.1.7 mutated regions. Donors were largely white British and mainly female; clonal diversity was possibly underestimated.

The study pooled second doses at about 4 or about 12 weeks. TCRdb's table, derived via immunoSEQ multiplex PCR, lists solely in-frame clones and lacks some. The profile shows 86,000 or so clones, 88% of them singletons. The origin of this receptor is an adult who received the AZD1222 COVID-19 vaccine. The sequencing used peripheral blood, collected 28 days after the second AZD1222 dose.

The CDR3 region is CASIDRGSGNTEAFF. The DNA of the CDR3 is TGCGCCAGCATCGATCGGGGGTCTGGGAACACTGAAGCTTTCTTT. The chain carries TRBV4-1 and TRBJ1-1, with D possibly matching TRBD1 (5 bases). CDR1 is MGHRA and CDR2 is YSYEKL in the germline V gene. Trimming shortened V by 7 bases and J by 1 base, and 16 bases separated the two germline ends. The CDR3 extends over 15 amino acids.